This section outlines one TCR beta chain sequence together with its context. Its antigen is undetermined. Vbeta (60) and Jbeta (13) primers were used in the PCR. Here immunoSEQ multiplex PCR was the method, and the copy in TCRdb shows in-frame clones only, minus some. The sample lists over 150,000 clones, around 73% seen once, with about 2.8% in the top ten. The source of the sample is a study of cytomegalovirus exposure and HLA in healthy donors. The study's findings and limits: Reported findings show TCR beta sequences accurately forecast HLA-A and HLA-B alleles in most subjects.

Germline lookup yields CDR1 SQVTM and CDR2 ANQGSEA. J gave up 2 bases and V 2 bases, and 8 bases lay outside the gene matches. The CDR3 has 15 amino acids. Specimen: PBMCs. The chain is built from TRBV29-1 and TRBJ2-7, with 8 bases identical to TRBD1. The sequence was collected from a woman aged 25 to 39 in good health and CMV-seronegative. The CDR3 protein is CSVERAGGKPYEQYF. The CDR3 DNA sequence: TGCAGCGTTGAAAGGGCAGGGGGCAAACCCTACGAGCAGTACTTC.